The clone carrying this T cell receptor beta chain occurred a few times. The source of the sample is a study of T-cell reconstitution after alpha-beta-depleted transplantation in children. Germline V gene data show CDR1 as SGDLS and CDR2 as YYNGEE. With V trimmed by 4 bases and J by 6 bases, 13 bases remained unmatched. The CDR3 has 16 residues. The authors prepared the TCRbeta library with unique molecular identifiers. MiXCR was run by TCRdb on the PCR reads, yielding one entry per CDR3 protein. The sample has some 400,000 distinct CDR3 sequences, 20% seen once. Here the sequenced sample was PBMCs from the stem cell graft donor, taken from the stem cell graft. The chain is built from TRBV9 and TRBJ2-7; 10 bases align to TRBD2. This TCR came from a human donor who donated a stem cell graft to a child with acute myeloid leukemia. CDR3: CASSQRTSGSLSEQYF. In DNA, the CDR3 is TGTGCCAGCAGCCAGAGGACTAGCGGTTCCCTATCCGAGCAGTACTTC.